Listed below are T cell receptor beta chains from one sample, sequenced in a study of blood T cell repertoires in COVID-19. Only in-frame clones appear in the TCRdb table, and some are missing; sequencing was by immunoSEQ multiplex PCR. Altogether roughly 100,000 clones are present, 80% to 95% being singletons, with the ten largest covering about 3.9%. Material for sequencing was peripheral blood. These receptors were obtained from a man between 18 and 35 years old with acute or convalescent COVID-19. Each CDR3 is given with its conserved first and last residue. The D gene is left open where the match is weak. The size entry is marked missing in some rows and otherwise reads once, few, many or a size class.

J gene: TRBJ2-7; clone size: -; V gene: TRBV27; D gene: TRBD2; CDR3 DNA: TGTGCCAGCAGTTTAAGAGATCGGGAGGGCACCTACGAGCAGTACTTC; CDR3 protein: CASSLRDREGTYEQYF
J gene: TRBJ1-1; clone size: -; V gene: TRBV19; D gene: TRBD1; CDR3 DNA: TGTGCCAGTACAGGGGGCTTACCTGAAGCTTTCTTT; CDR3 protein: CASTGGLPEAFF
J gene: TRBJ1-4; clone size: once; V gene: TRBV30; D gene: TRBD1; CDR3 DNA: TGTGCCTGGACCGGGAAGGGACAGGGGAATGAAAAACTGTTTTTT; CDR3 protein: CAWTGKGQGNEKLFF
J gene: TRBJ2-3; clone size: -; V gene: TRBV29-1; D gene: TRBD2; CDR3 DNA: TGCAGCGTTGACAAGCGACTAGCCATCGATACGCAGTATTTT; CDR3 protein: CSVDKRLAIDTQYF
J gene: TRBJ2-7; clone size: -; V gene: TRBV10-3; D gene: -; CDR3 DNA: TGTGCCATCAGTAAGTTGGCGGACTCCTACGAGCAGTACTTC; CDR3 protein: CAISKLADSYEQYF
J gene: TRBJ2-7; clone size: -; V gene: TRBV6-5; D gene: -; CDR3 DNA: TGTGCCAGCAGTTACCAGGGCTACGAGCAGTACTTC; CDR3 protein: CASSYQGYEQYF
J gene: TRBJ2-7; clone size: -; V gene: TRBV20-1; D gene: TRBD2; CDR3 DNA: TGCAGTGCTAGTCCTACTAGCGGGATGGGCTACGAGCAGTACTTC; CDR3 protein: CSASPTSGMGYEQYF
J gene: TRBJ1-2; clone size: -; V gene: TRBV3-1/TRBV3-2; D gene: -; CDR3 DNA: TGTGCCAGCAGCATAAGTGGAGGGTCGGGCGGCTACACCTTC; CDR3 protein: CASSISGGSGGYTF
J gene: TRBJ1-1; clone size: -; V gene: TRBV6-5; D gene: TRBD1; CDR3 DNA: TGTGCCAGCTCGAGACTCACAGGGGGTGGCACTGAAGCTTTCTTT; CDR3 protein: CASSRLTGGGTEAFF
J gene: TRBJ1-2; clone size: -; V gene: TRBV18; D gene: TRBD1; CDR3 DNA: TGTGCCAGCTCACCCCATCCGGGACAGGTGCTCTATGGCTACACCTTC; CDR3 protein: CASSPHPGQVLYGYTF
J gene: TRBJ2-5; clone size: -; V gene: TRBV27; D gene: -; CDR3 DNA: TGTGCCAGCAGTTCCCCGTTGAGGGGGAATGGGGAGACCCAGTACTTC; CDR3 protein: CASSSPLRGNGETQYF
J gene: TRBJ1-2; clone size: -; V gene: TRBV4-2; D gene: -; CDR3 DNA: TGTGCCAGCAGCCAAGAACCATCTCTCAGGGGTGCGTATGGCTACACCTTC; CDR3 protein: CASSQEPSLRGAYGYTF
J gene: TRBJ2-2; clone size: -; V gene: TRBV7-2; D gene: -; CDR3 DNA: TGTGCCAGCAGCAAAGGGGGGGGACACACTTTAATAGCCGGGGAGCTGTTTTTT; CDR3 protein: CASSKGGGHTLIAGELFF
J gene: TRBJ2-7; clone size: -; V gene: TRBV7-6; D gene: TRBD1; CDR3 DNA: TGTGCCAGCAGCTTAGACAGGGGCGAGCAGTACTTC; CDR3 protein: CASSLDRGEQYF
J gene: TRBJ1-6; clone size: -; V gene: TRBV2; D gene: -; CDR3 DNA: TGTGCCAACCAGAAGCAAGTCGACAGCTCCTATAATTCACCCCTCCACTTT; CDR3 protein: CANQKQVDSSYNSPLHF
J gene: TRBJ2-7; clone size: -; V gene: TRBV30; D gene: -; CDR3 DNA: TGTGCCTGGAGTGTGGGCGGGGTCTCCTACGAGCAGTACTTC; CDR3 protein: CAWSVGGVSYEQYF
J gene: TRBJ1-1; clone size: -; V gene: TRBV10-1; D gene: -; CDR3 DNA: TGCGCCAGCAGTGAGTCTCCGGGGAAGAACACTGAAGCTTTCTTT; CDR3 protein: CASSESPGKNTEAFF
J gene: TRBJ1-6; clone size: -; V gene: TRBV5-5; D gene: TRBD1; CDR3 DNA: TGTGCCAGCAGCTTCTTGGGACAGAATAATTCACCCCTCCACTTT; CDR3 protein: CASSFLGQNNSPLHF
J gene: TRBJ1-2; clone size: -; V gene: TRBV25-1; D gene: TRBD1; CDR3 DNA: TGTGCCAGCAAGGGACAGGGCTATGGCTACACCTTC; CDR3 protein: CASKGQGYGYTF
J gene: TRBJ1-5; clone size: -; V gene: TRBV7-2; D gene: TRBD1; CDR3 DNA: TGTGCCAGCAGCCCACCGGGGACAGGGAACCAGCCCCAGCATTTT; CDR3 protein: CASSPPGTGNQPQHF
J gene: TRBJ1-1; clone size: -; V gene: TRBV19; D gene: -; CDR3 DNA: TGTGCCAGTGGAGGTAGAAACACTGAAGCTTTCTTT; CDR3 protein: CASGGRNTEAFF
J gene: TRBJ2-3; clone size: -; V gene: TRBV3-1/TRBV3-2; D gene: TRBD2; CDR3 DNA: TGTGCCAGCAGCCCTAGGACTAGCGCGGGCGATACGCAGTATTTT; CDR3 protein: CASSPRTSAGDTQYF
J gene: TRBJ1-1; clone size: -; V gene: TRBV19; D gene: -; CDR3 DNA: TGTGCCAGTAGGGCGGGGGACACTGAAGCTTTCTTT; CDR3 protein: CASRAGDTEAFF